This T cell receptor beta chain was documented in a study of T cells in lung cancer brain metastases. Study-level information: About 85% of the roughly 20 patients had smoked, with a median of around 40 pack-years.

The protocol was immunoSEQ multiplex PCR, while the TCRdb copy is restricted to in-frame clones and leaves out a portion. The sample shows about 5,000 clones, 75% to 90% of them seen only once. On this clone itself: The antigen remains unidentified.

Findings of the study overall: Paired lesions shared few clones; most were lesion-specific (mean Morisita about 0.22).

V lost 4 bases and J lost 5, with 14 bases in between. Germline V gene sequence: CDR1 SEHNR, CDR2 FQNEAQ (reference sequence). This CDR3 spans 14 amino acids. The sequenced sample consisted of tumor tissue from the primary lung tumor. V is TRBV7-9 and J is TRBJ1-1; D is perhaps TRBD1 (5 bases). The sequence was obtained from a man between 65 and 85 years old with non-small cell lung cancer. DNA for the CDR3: TGTGCCAGCAGCTACCAGTGGGGGTCAACTGAAGCTTTCTTT. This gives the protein CASSYQWGSTEAFF.